This T cell receptor (beta chain) comes out of a study of blood T cell repertoires in COVID-19. The CDR3 is 14 residues long. Trimming stripped 4 bases from V and 2 bases from J, with 13 bases between. The V gene's germline CDR1 is SGHRS and CDR2 YFSETQ. Per the original methods: Reference gene primers were amplified, and this amplification served to estimate nucleated cell counts. Profiled with immunoSEQ multiplex PCR; TCRdb holds only in-frame clones, not every one. V and J calls and clone size are copied from that table; D and trimming were computed from the DNA. The sample yields 380,000 or so clones, about 90% seen once.

Sequencing was carried out using peripheral blood. The V gene is TRBV5-1, the J gene TRBJ2-7, with no clear D. The receptor comes from a man in his forties with acute or convalescent COVID-19. CDR3 nucleotide sequence: TGCGCCAGCAGCCCCTTACAGATAACCTACGAGCAGTACTTC. Residues: CASSPLQITYEQYF.